This passage covers 9 T cell receptor beta chains from one sample sequenced in a study of shared clonotypes between healthy human individuals. Clones were sequenced by immunoSEQ multiplex PCR, and TCRdb holds only the in-frame ones, with some missing. The table lists about 2,200,000 clones, about 92% of them singletons. Positive CCR7 selection of CD45RO-negative cells yielded the naive CD8 cells, and terminally differentiated effector memory CD45RA+ cells were excluded. The sample was naive CD8+ T cells from PBMCs. The receptors stem from a man between 18 and 29 years old in good health. Some clones in this sample may be carry-over from other donors' samples.

This clone was detected once. Other DNA variants within this sample encode the same CDR3. The chain has TRBV9 and TRBJ2-7, with D possibly matching TRBD2 (5 bases). The V gene lost 2 bases and the J gene lost 0 bases, with 9 bases spanning the gap. Germline lookup yields CDR1 SGDLS and CDR2 YYNGEE. The CDR3 sequence is 14 residues long. The CDR3 DNA reads TGTGCCAGCAGCGTGGGAGACCCCTCCTACGAGCAGTACTTC. This codes for CASSVGDPSYEQYF.

This rearrangement joins TRBV5-8 to TRBJ2-5, with D possibly being TRBD1 or TRBD2 (6 bases each). This CDR3 spans 15 amino acids. Trimming took 2 bases from V and 5 from J, leaving 16 bases between them. CDR1 is SGHTS and CDR2 is YDEGEE in the germline V gene. As DNA, the CDR3 is TGTGCCAGCAGCTTACAGGGACTGGCAATGGAGACCCAGTACTTC. Protein: CASSLQGLAMETQYF.

As concerns this clone: Other DNA sequences in the sample encode the same CDR3. The chain combines TRBV29-1 with TRBJ2-7; 9 bases fit TRBD1. The CDR3 is 13 amino acids. The V segment lost 6 bases and the J segment 3 bases; nucleotides outside the gene matches: 6. The V gene's germline CDR1 is SQVTM and CDR2 ANQGSEA. The chain's CDR3 is CSVSGTGNYEQYF. The CDR3 nucleotides are TGCAGCGTGTCCGGGACAGGGAACTACGAGCAGTACTTC.

The gene calls are TRBV6-1 and TRBJ2-3, with D perhaps TRBD1 (5 bases). Germline CDR1 MNHNS, CDR2 SASEGT. The CDR3 runs 14 residues. V was clipped by 2 bases and J by 1 base, with 7 bases between them. The CDR3 DNA follows: TGTGCCAGCAGTGAAATCAGGGGCACAGATACGCAGTATTTT. Translation: CASSEIRGTDTQYF.

V and J are TRBV7-8 and TRBJ2-7; 8 nucleotides agree with TRBD2. The CDR3 runs 16 residues. Germline V gene data show CDR1 as SGHVS and CDR2 as FQNEAQ. The V and J ends lost 8 bases and 3 bases, in that order; junction bases with no gene match: 15. CDR3 sequence reads: CASSKKAASGRYEQYF. The CDR3 coding sequence is TGTGCCAGCTCCAAAAAGGCGGCTAGCGGGCGCTACGAGCAGTACTTC.

The chain employs TRBV7-9 and TRBJ1-2; possibly TRBD1 for D (5 bases). The CDR3 covers 14 residues. Trimming removed 3 bases from V and 4 bases from J, with 12 bases in between. Germline assignment: CDR1 SEHNR and CDR2 FQNEAQ (reference sequence). The DNA for the CDR3 is TGTGCCAGCAGCTTCGGGGACTTAGGCTATGGCTACACCTTC. Protein: CASSFGDLGYGYTF.

V gene TRBV27 combines with J gene TRBJ2-1, with 10 bases lining up with TRBD2. The CDR3 sequence is 17 residues long. Germline V CDR1 and CDR2: MNHEY, SMNVEV (reference sequence). Unmatched junction bases numbered 17, after V lost 7 bases and J lost 8 bases. CDR3 residues: CASTHLRLAGVDDEQFF. The CDR3 DNA reads TGTGCCAGCACCCATCTGCGCCTAGCGGGAGTTGATGATGAGCAGTTCTTC.

The V gene is TRBV29-1, the J gene TRBJ1-2; tentatively, D is TRBD1 (6 bases). This CDR3 is built from 11 residues. Trimming left V 4 bases short and J 6 bases short, with 9 bases between. CDR1 SQVTM and CDR2 ANQGSEA come from the germline V gene. This chain's CDR3 is CSVVWTDGYTF. As DNA, the CDR3 is TGCAGCGTTGTTTGGACAGATGGCTACACCTTC.

As regards this clone: Other DNA variants within this sample encode the same CDR3. V gene TRBV7-9 combines with J gene TRBJ2-1, with TRBD2 matching over 7 bases. The CDR3 consists of 14 residues. From germline, CDR1 is SEHNR and CDR2 FQNEAQ (reference sequence). V shed 0 bases, J shed 6 bases, and the junction held 2 bases outside the gene matches. The CDR3 bases are TGTGCCAGCAGCTTAGCAACTAGCGTCAATGAGCAGTTCTTC. This encodes CASSLATSVNEQFF.